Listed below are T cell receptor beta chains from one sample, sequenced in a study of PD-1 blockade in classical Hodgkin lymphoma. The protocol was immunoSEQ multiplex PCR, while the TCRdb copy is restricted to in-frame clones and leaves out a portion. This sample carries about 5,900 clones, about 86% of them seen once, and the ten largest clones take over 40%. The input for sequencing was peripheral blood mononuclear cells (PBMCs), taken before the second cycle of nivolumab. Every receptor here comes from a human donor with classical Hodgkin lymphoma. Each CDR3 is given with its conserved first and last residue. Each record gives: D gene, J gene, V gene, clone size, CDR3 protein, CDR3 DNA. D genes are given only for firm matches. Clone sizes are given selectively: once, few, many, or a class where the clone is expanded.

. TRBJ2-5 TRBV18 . CASSLSSYQETQYF TGTGCCAGCTCACTCTCCTCGTACCAAGAGACCCAGTACTTC
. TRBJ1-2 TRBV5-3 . CARSLVGQRVDYGYTF TGTGCCAGAAGCTTGGTGGGACAAAGGGTTGACTATGGCTACACCTTC
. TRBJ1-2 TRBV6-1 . CASIGPTTNYGYTF TGTGCCAGCATCGGGCCGACAACTAACTATGGCTACACCTTC
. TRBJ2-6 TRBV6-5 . CASSSPSLGANVLTF TGTGCCAGCAGTTCCCCCAGCCTCGGGGCCAACGTCCTGACTTTC
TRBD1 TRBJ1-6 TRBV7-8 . CASSLVPWLQGGSPLHF TGTGCCAGCAGCTTAGTCCCGTGGCTTCAGGGGGGTTCACCCCTCCACTTT
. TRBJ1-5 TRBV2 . CASRLTGNSNQPQHF TGTGCCAGCAGGCTGACGGGGAATAGCAATCAGCCCCAGCATTTT
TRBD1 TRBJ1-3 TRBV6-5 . CASFQGGWSGNTIYF TGTGCCAGCTTCCAGGGGGGCTGGTCTGGAAACACCATATATTTT
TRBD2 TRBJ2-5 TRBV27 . CASSLGRGGRGTQYF TGTGCCAGCAGCCTAGGACGGGGGGGCCGGGGGACCCAGTACTTC
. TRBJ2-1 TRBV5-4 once CASQEGGAYNEQFF TGTGCCAGCCAAGAGGGCGGGGCTTACAATGAGCAGTTCTTC
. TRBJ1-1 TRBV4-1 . CASSQAVGRTSLNTEAFF TGCGCCAGCAGCCAAGCGGTAGGCAGAACCTCTTTGAACACTGAAGCTTTCTTT
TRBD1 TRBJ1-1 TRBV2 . CASSDLNRGTEAFF TGTGCCAGCAGTGACTTAAACAGGGGAACTGAAGCTTTCTTT
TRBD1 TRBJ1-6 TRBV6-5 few CASSYRDRGIGPLHF TGTGCCAGCAGTTACAGGGACAGGGGGATTGGGCCCCTCCACTTT
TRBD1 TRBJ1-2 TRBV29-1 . CSGTGQEYGYTF TGCAGCGGGACGGGACAGGAATATGGCTACACCTTC
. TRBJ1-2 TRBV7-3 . CASLIGGYGYTF TGTGCCAGCTTAATAGGGGGCTATGGCTACACCTTC